This T cell receptor (beta chain) was documented in a study of T-cell memory formation after mild COVID-19. The CDR3 is made up of 19 amino acids. Trimming shortened V by 1 base and J by 0 bases, and 16 bases separated the two germline ends. Germline V gene data show CDR1 as SGHVS and CDR2 as FQNEAQ. TCR alpha and TCR beta cDNA libraries carrying sample barcodes and UMIs were produced by 5'RACE using constant-segment primers. Each CDR3 protein gets one entry after TCRdb re-called the 5' RACE reads with MiXCR. The table has fewer than 250,000 distinct CDR3 sequences, roughly 30% seen once. This clonotype originated in an adult woman who had mild COVID-19 (a few samples of this study predate the infection). Cell type and time point are not known. The sequencing sample was made of PBMCs or a T cell subset sorted from them (not recorded which). The V call is TRBV7-8, the J call TRBJ2-6; tentative D call: TRBD1 (6 bases). In nucleotides, the CDR3 is TGTGCCAGCAGCTTAGTCCCCAGACAGGCCCACTCTGGGGCCAACGTCCTGACTTTC. It codes for CASSLVPRQAHSGANVLTF.